This note documents a single T cell receptor beta chain sequence. The target antigen is unknown. Germline CDR1 SNHLY, CDR2 FYNNEI. The CDR3 runs 16 residues. The trim removed 3 bases at V and 7 bases at J, leaving 13 bases unmatched. In the PCR, 60 Vbeta and 13 Jbeta primers were used. TCRdb keeps only in-frame clones here, not all; method: immunoSEQ multiplex PCR. The data show around 140,000 clones, just under 85% seen once. The record originates from a study of cytomegalovirus exposure and HLA in healthy donors. Whole-study results and caveats: When analyzed later, the rates of TCR association showed variation by HLA locus, with DRB1 the most and HLA-C the fewest.

Sequencing was performed on PBMCs. The rearrangement uses TRBV2 and TRBJ1-2; 8 bases map to TRBD1. This receptor was obtained from a man younger than 40 in good health and CMV-seropositive. The CDR3 DNA follows: TGTGCCAGCAGTGACCCCGCCCTGGACAGGGTTGGTGGCTACACCTTC. This gives the protein CASSDPALDRVGGYTF.